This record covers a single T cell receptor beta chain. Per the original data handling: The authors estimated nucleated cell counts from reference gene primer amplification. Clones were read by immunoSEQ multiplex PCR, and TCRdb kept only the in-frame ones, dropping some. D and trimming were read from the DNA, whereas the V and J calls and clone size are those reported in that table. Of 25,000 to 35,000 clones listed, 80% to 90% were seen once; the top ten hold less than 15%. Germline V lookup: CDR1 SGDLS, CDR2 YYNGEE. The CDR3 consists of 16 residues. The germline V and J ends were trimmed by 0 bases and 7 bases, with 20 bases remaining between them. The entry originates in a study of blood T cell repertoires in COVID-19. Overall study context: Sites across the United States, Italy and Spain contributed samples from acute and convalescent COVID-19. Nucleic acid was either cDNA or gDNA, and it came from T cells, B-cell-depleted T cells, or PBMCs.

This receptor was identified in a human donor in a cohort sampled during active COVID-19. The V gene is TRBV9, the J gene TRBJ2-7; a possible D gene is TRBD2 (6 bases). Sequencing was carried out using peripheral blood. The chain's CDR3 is CASSVAGGSPILEQYF. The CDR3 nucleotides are TGTGCCAGCAGCGTAGCTGGAGGGAGCCCAATTTTAGAGCAGTACTTC.